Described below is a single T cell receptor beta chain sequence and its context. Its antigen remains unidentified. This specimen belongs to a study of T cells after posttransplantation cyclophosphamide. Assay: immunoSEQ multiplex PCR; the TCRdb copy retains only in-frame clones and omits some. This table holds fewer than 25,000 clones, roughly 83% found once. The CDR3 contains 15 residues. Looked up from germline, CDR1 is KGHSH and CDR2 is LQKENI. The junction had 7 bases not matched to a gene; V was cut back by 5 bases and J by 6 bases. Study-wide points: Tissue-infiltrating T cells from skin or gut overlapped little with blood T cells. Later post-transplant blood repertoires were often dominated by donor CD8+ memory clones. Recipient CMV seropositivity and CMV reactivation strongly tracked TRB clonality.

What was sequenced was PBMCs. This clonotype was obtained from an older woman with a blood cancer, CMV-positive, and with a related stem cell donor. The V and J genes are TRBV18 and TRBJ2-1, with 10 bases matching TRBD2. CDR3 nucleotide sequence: TGTGCCAGCTCAACTAAGCGGGAGGGTGGCAATGAGCAGTTCTTC. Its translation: CASSTKREGGNEQFF.